This entry lists 9 T cell receptor beta chains sequenced from one sample in a study of shared clonotypes between healthy human individuals. TCRdb's table, derived via immunoSEQ multiplex PCR, lists solely in-frame clones and lacks some. The repertoire consists of more than 2,000,000 clones, with over 85% occurring once and the leading ten covering 0.3% to 0.4%. Material: naive CD4+ T cells from PBMCs. Subset here: CD45RA+ positively selected. The receptors originated from a man aged 18 to 35 in good health. Some clones in this sample may be carry-over from other donors' samples.

This clone occurred a few times. V usage is TRBV30 and J usage is TRBJ1-5; tentatively, D is TRBD1 (5 bases). The CDR3 consists of 15 residues. The germline V gene encodes CDR1 GTSNPN and CDR2 SVGIG (reference sequence). Trimming left V 2 bases short and J 11 bases short, with 22 bases between. Here the CDR3 DNA reads TGTGCCTGGAGTAGCTCCGGGACGGTGCGAATTGCCCAGCATTTT. Protein product: CAWSSSGTVRIAQHF.

The chain has TRBV18 and TRBJ2-1; the D gene is possibly TRBD2 (6 bases). V shed 5 bases and J shed 4 bases, with 15 bases lying between them. CDR3 size: 15 residues. Per the germline V gene, CDR1 is KGHSH and CDR2 is LQKENI. CDR3 in DNA: TGTGCCAGCTCAAAGAGCCAGGGAGGATACAATGAGCAGTTCTTC. Amino acid sequence: CASSKSQGGYNEQFF.

For this clone: At the DNA level, this CDR3 is encoded by other sequences in the same sample as well. The chain couples TRBV29-1 to TRBJ1-5, with 7 bases aligning to TRBD1. The CDR3 consists of 13 residues. After removal of 4 bases from V and 5 bases from J, the junction contained 5 bases not matched to a gene. The germline V gene has CDR1 SQVTM and CDR2 ANQGSEA. The CDR3 sequence is CSVVGQGDQPQHF. As DNA, the CDR3 is TGCAGCGTTGTGGGTCAGGGGGATCAGCCCCAGCATTTT. The full variable domain, rest sourced from reference TRBV29-1 and TRBJ1-5, is SAVISQKPSRDICQRGTSLTIQCQVDSQVTMMFWYRQQPGQSLTLIATANQGSEATYESGFVIDKFPISRPNLTFSTLTVSNMSPEDSSIYLCSVVGQGDQPQHFGDGTRLSIL.

The chain combines TRBV9 with TRBJ2-3, with 11 bases matching TRBD2. V shed 0 bases and J 6 bases; nucleotides not matched to a gene: 6. The CDR3 has 16 residues. Germline V gives CDR1 SGDLS, CDR2 YYNGEE. The chain's CDR3 is CASSVATSGASDTQYF. The CDR3 region has the DNA TGTGCCAGCAGCGTAGCGACTAGCGGGGCTAGCGATACGCAGTATTTT.

The rearrangement joins TRBV19 to TRBJ2-1, with 8 bases identical to TRBD2. The V gene's germline CDR1 is LNHDA and CDR2 SQIVND (reference sequence). Trimming removed 5 bases from V and 0 bases from J; junction bases left unmatched: 3. The CDR3 runs to 15 residues. The CDR3 DNA follows: TGTGCCAGTAGTGCTGGGACTAGCTCCTACAATGAGCAGTTCTTC. Encoded protein: CASSAGTSSYNEQFF.

V is TRBV7-9 and J is TRBJ2-7; 10 nucleotides agree with TRBD1. CDR3 length: 16 residues. The germline CDR1 and CDR2 sequences are SEHNR and FQNEAQ (reference sequence). V lost 5 bases and J lost 3; bases outside the gene matches: 10. CDR3 in DNA: TGTGCCAGCAGCCGCGACGCGGACAGGGGGGACTACGAGCAGTACTTC. Its translation is CASSRDADRGDYEQYF.

The chain combines TRBV10-3 with TRBJ1-2; D is ambiguous. V lost 3 bases and J 2 bases, leaving 7 bases between the germline ends. Germline CDR1 ENHRY, CDR2 SYGVKD. The CDR3 loop spans 13 amino acids. CDR3 in amino acids: CAISDAENYGYTF. CDR3 nucleotides: TGTGCCATCAGTGATGCAGAGAACTATGGCTACACCTTC.

The sample holds a few counts of this clone. V usage is TRBV4-1 and J usage is TRBJ1-1; D may be TRBD1 (6 bases). This CDR3 region has 13 residues. V was pared by 4 bases and J by 0 bases, with 6 bases between. The germline gives CDR1 MGHRA, CDR2 YSYEKL. CDR3 bases: TGCGCCAGCAGCCGGACAGTGAACACTGAAGCTTTCTTT. Its translation: CASSRTVNTEAFF.

The chain couples TRBV5-4 to TRBJ2-1; D is perhaps TRBD2 (7 bases). V lost 1 base to trimming and J lost 7 bases, with 18 bases between them. This CDR3 has 16 residues. Germline-derived CDR1 and CDR2 are SGHNT and YYREEE (reference sequence). The DNA of the CDR3 is TGTGCCAGCAGCTTGAGAGAGGGGGGGCGACGAAATGAGCAGTTCTTC. It encodes CASSLREGGRRNEQFF.